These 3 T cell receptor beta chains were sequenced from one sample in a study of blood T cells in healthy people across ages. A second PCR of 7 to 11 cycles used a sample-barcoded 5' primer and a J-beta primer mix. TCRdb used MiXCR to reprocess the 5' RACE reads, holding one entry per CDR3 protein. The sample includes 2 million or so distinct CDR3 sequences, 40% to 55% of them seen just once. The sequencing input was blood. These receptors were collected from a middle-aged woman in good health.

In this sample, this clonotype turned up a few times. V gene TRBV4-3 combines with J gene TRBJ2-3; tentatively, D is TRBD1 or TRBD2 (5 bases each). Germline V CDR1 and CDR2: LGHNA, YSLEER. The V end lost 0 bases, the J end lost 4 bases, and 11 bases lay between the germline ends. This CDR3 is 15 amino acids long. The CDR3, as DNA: TGCGCCAGCAGCCAAGATATGGGGACCCCAGATACGCAGTATTTT. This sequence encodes CASSQDMGTPDTQYF.

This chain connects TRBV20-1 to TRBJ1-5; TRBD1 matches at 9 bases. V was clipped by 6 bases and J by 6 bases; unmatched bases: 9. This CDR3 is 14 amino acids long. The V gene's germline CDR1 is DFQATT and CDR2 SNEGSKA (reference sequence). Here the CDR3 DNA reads TGCAGTGCCCAGGACAGGGGTTTGAGTCAGCCCCAGCATTTT. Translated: CSAQDRGLSQPQHF.

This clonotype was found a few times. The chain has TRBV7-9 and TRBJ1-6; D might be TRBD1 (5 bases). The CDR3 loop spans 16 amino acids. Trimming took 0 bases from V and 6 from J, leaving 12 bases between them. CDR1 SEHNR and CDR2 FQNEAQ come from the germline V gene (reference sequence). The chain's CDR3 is CASSLASGTVNSPLHF. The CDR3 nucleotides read TGTGCCAGCAGCTTAGCTTCCGGGACGGTTAATTCACCCCTCCACTTT.